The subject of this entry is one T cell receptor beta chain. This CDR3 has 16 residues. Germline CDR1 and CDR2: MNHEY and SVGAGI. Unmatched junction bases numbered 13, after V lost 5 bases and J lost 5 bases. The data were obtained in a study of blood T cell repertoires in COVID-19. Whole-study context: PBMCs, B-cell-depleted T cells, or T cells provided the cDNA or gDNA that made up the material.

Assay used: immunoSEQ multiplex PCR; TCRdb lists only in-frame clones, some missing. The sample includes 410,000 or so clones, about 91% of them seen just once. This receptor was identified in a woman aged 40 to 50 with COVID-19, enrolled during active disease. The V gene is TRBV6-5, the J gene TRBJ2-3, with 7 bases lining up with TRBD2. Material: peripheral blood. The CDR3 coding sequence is TGTGCCAGCAGTCACTTACGGGGGGTGGGTAAAGATACGCAGTATTTT. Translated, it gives CASSHLRGVGKDTQYF.